Presented here are 9 T cell receptor beta chains from one specimen sequenced in a study of shared clonotypes between healthy human individuals. Method: immunoSEQ multiplex PCR; TCRdb's copy keeps in-frame clones and lacks some. The table shows about 2 million clones, with about 95% occurring only once. Positive CCR7 selection of CD45RO-negative cells yielded the naive CD8 cells, and terminally differentiated effector memory CD45RA+ cells were excluded. Sequenced sample: naive CD8+ T cells sorted from blood. Receptors originate from a young man in good health.

The chain is built from TRBV10-2 and TRBJ1-2; D is unresolved. V was cut by 10 bases and J by 4 bases, with 13 bases left in between. The CDR3 is made up of 12 amino acids. Germline CDR1 reads WSHSY; CDR2 reads SAAADI. Written as DNA, the CDR3 is TGCGCCACGCGCCAGGCGGGCTATGGCTACACCTTC. Residues: CATRQAGYGYTF.

The rearrangement uses TRBV19 and TRBJ2-1; D might be TRBD2 (5 bases). The CDR3 has 13 amino acids. Trimming removed 3 bases at V and 5 bases at J, with 8 bases between. Germline CDR1 LNHDA, CDR2 SQIVND (reference sequence). The CDR3 nucleotides read TGTGCCAGTAGTATTGCGGGCCACAATGAGCAGTTCTTC. It is translated as CASSIAGHNEQFF.

J is TRBJ2-3 and V is TRBV28; D may be TRBD2 (6 bases). Germline V gives CDR1 MDHEN, CDR2 SYDVKM. There are 17 residues in the CDR3. Trimming shortened V by 3 bases and J by 4 bases, and 20 bases separated the two germline ends. CDR3 residues: CASSFLIRGESPDTQYF. The CDR3 nucleotides are TGTGCCAGCAGTTTCCTCATTCGCGGGGAAAGTCCAGATACGCAGTATTTT.

This sequence joins TRBV20-1 and TRBJ2-2; D ambiguous. The CDR3 is 11 residues long. The germline CDR1 and CDR2 sequences are DFQATT and SNEGSKA (reference sequence). V was clipped by 5 bases and J by 5 bases, with 6 bases between them. The CDR3 region has the DNA TGCAGTGCTGAAAAGACCGGGGAGCTGTTTTTT. It encodes CSAEKTGELFF.

The J gene is TRBJ1-1, the V gene TRBV9; D remains ambiguous. The germline V gene has CDR1 SGDLS and CDR2 YYNGEE. This CDR3 region has 13 residues. V dropped 1 base and J dropped 1 base, with 5 bases sitting between them. The CDR3 DNA reads TGTGCCAGCAGCGTACTTTCGAACACTGAAGCTTTCTTT. Encoded protein: CASSVLSNTEAFF.

J is TRBJ2-3 and V is TRBV14, with 8 bases that match TRBD2. The CDR3 length is 15 residues. V lost 4 bases to trimming and J lost 0 bases; unmatched junction nucleotides: 3. Germline V gives CDR1 SGHDN, CDR2 FVKESK. The CDR3 coding sequence is TGTGCCAGCAGCCCCACGGGGGGGAGCACAGATACGCAGTATTTT. Translation gives CASSPTGGSTDTQYF.

V is TRBV2 and J is TRBJ2-1; D is possibly TRBD2 (7 bases). The germline V gene encodes CDR1 SNHLY and CDR2 FYNNEI. V shed 8 bases and J shed 9 bases, with 14 bases lying between them. CDR3 length: 12 residues. The CDR3 reads CASEGEGGEQFF. The DNA for the CDR3 is TGTGCCAGCGAGGGGGAGGGCGGTGAGCAGTTCTTC.

CDR3 bases: TGTGCCAGCAGTCCAAAAATCCAGGGGATTCAGCCCCAGCATTTT. This encodes CASSPKIQGIQPQHF. This chain uses TRBV27 with TRBJ1-5; D may be TRBD1 (6 bases). V lost 5 bases, J lost 6 bases, and 17 bases lay in between. This CDR3 is 15 amino acids long. Germline V CDR1 and CDR2: MNHEY, SMNVEV (reference sequence).

This clone was detected only a few times. This chain connects TRBV5-4 to TRBJ1-1; 7 bases line up with TRBD1. J lost 1 base, V lost 3 bases, and 3 bases had no gene match. The CDR3 length is 14 residues. The germline V gene encodes CDR1 SGHNT and CDR2 YYREEE (reference sequence). The CDR3 coding sequence is TGTGCCAGCAGCTCTGACAGGGCGAACACTGAAGCTTTCTTT. Its protein product is CASSSDRANTEAFF.